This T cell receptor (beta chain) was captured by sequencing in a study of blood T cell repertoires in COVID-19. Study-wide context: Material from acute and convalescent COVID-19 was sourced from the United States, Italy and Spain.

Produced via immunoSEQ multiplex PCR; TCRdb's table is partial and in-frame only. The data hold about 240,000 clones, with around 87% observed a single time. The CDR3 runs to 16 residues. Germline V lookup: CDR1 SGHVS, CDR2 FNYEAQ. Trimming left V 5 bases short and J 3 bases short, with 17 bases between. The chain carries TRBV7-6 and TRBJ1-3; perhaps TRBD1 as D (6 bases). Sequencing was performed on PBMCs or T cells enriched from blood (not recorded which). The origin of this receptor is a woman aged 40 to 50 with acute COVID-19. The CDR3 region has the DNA TGTGCCAGCAGCCAAGGGGGGGGCTTGGGTGGAAACACCATATATTTT. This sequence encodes CASSQGGGLGGNTIYF.